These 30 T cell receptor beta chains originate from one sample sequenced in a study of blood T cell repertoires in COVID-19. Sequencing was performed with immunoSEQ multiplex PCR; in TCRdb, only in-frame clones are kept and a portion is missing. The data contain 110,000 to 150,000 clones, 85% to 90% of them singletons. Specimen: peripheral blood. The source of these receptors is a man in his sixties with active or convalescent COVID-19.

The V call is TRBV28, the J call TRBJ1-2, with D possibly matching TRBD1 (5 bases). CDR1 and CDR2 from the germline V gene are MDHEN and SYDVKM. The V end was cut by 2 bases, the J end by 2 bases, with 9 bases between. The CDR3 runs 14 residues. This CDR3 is CASSLGDRNYGYTF. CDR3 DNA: TGTGCCAGCAGTTTAGGCGACAGAAACTATGGCTACACCTTC.

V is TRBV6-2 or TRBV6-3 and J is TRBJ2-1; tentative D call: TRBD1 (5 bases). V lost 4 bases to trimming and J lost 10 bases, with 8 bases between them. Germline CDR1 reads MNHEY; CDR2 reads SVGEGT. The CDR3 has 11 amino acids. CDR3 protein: CASSLGREQFF. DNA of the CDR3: TGTGCCAGCAGTTTGGGGCGAGAGCAGTTCTTC.

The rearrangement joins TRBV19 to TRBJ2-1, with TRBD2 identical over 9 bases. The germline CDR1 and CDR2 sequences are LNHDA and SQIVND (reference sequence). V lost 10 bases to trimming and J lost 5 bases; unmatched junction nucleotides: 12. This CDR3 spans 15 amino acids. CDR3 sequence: CATQRGGAGDNEQFF. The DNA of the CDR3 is TGTGCCACCCAACGCGGGGGGGCTGGGGACAATGAGCAGTTCTTC. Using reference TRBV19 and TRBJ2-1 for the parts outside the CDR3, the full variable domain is DGGITQSPKYLFRKEGQNVTLSCEQNLNHDAMYWYRQDPGQGLRLIYYSQIVNDFQKGDIAEGYSVSREKKESFPLTVTSAQKNPTAFYLCATQRGGAGDNEQFFGPGTRLTVL.

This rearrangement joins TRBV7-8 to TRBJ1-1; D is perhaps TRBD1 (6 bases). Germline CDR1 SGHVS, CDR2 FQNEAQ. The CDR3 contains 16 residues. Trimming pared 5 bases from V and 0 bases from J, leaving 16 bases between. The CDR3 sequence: CASSKQGRGMNTEAFF. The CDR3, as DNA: TGTGCCAGCAGCAAACAGGGCCGCGGCATGAACACTGAAGCTTTCTTT. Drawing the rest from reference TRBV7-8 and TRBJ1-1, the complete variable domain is GAGVSQSPRYKVAKRGQDVALRCDPISGHVSLFWYQQALGQGPEFLTYFQNEAQLDKSGLPSDRFFAERPEGSVSTLKIQRTQQEDSAVYLCASSKQGRGMNTEAFFGQGTRLTVV.

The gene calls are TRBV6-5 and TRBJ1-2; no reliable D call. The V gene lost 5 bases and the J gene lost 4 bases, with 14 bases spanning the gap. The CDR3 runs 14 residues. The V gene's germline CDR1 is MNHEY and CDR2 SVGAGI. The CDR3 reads CASSRSRGPYGYTF. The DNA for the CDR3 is TGTGCCAGCAGTCGCTCGAGAGGCCCCTATGGCTACACCTTC.

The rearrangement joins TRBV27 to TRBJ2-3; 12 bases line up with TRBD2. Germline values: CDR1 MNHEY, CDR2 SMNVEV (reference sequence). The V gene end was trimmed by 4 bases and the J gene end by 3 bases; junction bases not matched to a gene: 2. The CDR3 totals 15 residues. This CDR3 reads CASSSGLAGTDTQYF. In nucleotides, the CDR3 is TGTGCCAGCAGTTCAGGACTAGCGGGAACAGATACGCAGTATTTT.

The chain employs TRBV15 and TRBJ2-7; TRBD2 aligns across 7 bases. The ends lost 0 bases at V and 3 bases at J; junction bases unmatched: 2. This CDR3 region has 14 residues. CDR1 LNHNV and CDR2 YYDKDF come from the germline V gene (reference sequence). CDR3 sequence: CATSREPGGYEQYF. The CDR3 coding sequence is TGTGCCACCAGCAGAGAGCCGGGGGGCTACGAGCAGTACTTC.

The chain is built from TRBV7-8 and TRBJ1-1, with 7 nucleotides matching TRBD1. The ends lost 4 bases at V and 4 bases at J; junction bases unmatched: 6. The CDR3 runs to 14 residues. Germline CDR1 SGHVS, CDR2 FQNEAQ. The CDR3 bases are TGTGCCAGCAGCTGGTCAGCAGGGGGCACTGAAGCTTTCTTT. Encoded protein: CASSWSAGGTEAFF.

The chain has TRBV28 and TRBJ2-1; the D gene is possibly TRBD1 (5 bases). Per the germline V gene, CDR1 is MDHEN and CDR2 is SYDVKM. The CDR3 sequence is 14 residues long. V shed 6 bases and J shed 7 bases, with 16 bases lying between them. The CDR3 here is CASSDQGGANEQFF. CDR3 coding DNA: TGTGCCAGCAGCGATCAGGGTGGGGCTAATGAGCAGTTCTTC.

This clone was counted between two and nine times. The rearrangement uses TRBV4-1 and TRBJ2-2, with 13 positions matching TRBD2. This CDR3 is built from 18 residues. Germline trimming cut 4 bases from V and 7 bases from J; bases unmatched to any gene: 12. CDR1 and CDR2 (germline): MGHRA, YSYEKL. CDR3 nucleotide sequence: TGCGCCAGCAGCCCCGGACTAGCGGGAGAAAGTTTAGGCGGGGAGCTGTTTTTT. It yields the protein CASSPGLAGESLGGELFF.

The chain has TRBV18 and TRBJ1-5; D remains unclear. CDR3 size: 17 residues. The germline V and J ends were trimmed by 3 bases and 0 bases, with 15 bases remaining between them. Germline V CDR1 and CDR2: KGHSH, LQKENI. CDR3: CASSPRPGGDSNQPQHF. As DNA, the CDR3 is TGTGCCAGCTCACCTAGGCCAGGAGGAGATAGCAATCAGCCCCAGCATTTT.

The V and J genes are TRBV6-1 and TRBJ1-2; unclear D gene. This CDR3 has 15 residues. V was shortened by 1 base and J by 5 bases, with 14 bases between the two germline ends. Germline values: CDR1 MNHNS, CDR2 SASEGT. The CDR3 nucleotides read TGTGCCAGCAGTGAAGTTGGCAGTAGCGTTTATGGCTACACCTTC. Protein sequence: CASSEVGSSVYGYTF.

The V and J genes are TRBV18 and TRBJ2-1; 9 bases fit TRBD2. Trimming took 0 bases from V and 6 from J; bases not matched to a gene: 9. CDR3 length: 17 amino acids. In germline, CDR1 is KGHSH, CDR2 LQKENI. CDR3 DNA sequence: TGTGCCAGCTCACCACCCTGGGGACTAGCTGAAGGCAATGAGCAGTTCTTC. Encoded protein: CASSPPWGLAEGNEQFF. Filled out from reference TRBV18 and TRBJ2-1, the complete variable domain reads NAGVMQNPRHLVRRRGQEARLRCSPMKGHSHVYWYRQLPEEGLKFMVYLQKENIIDESGMPKERFSAEFPKEGPSILRIQQVVRGDSAAYFCASSPPWGLAEGNEQFFGPGTRLTVL.

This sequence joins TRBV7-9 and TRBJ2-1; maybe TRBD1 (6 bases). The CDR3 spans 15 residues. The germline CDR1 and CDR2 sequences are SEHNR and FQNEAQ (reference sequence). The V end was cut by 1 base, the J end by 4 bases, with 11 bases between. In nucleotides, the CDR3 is TGTGCCAGCAGCTTAGGACAGGCCCTTTACAATGAGCAGTTCTTC. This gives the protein CASSLGQALYNEQFF.

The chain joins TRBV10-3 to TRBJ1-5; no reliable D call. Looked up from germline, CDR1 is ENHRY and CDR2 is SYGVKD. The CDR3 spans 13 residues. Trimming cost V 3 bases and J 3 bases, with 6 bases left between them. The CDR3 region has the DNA TGTGCCATCAGTGACAGGTACAATCAGCCCCAGCATTTT. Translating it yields CAISDRYNQPQHF.

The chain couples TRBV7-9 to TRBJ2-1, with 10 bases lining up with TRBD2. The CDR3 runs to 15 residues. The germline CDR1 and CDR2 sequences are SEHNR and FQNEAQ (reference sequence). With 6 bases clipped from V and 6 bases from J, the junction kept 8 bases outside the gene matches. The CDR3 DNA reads TGTGCCAGCAGGCCACCGGGACTAGCGTCCAATGAGCAGTTCTTC. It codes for CASRPPGLASNEQFF.

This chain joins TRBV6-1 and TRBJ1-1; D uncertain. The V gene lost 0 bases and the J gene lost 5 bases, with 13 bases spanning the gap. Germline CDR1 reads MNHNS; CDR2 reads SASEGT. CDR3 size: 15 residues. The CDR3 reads CASSEALLRRTEAFF. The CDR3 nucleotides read TGTGCCAGCAGTGAAGCGCTTTTGAGGCGGACTGAAGCTTTCTTT.

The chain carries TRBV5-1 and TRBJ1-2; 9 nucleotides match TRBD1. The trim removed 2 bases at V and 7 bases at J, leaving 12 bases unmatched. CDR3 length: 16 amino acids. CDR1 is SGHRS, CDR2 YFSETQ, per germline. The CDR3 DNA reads TGCGCCAGCAGCTTAAACCTACAGGGGGCTGAGGGTGGCTACACCTTC. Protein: CASSLNLQGAEGGYTF.

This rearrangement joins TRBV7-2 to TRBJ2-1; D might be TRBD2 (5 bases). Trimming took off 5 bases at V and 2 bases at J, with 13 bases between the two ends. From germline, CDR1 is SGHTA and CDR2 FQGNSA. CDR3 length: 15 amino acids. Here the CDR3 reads CASSRQEAAYNEQFF. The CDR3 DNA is TGTGCCAGCAGCCGCCAGGAGGCTGCCTACAATGAGCAGTTCTTC.

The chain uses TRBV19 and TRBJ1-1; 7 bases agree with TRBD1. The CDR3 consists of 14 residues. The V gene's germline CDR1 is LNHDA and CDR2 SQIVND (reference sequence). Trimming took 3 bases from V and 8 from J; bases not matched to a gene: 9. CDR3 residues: CASSMTGFSSEAFF. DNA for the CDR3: TGTGCCAGTAGTATGACAGGGTTCTCTTCGGAAGCTTTCTTT.

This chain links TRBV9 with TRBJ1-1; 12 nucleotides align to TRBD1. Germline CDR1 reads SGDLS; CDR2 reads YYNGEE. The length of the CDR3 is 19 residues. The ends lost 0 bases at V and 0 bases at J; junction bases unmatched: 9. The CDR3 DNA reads TGTGCCAGCAGCGTAGGGTCGAGGGACAGGGGGCTCATGAACACTGAAGCTTTCTTT. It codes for CASSVGSRDRGLMNTEAFF. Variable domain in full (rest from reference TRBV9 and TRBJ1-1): DSGVTQTPKHLITATGQRVTLRCSPRSGDLSVYWYQQSLDQGLQFLIQYYNGEERAKGNILERFSAQQFPDLHSELNLSSLELGDSALYFCASSVGSRDRGLMNTEAFFGQGTRLTVV.

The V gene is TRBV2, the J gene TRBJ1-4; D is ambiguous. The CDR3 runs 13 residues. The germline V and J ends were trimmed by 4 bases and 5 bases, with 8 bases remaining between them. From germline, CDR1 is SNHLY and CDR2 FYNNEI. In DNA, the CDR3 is TGTGCCAGCAGTGGAGACGGGAATGAAAAACTGTTTTTT. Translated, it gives CASSGDGNEKLFF. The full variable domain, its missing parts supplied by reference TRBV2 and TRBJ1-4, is EPEVTQTPSHQVTQMGQEVILRCVPISNHLYFYWYRQILGQKVEFLVSFYNNEISEKSEIFDDQFSVERPDGSNFTLKIRSTKLEDSAMYFCASSGDGNEKLFFGSGTQLSVL.

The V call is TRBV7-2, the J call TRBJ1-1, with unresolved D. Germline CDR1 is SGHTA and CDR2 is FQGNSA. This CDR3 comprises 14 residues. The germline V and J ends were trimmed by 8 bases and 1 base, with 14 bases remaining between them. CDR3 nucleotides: TGTGCCAGCCTCCAGGTGGAGGGGAACACTGAAGCTTTCTTT. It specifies CASLQVEGNTEAFF.

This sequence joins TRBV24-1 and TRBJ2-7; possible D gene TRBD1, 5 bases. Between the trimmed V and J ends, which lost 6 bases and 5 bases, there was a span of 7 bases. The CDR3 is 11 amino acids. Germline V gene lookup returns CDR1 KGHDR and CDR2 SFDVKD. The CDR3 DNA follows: TGTGCCACCAGTAGGGGTAACGAGCAGTACTTC. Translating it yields CATSRGNEQYF.

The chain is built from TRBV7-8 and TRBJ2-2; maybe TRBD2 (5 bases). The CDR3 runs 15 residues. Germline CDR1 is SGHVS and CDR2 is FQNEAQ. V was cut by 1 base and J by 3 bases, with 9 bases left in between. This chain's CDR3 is CASSLGLAHTGELFF. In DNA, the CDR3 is TGTGCCAGCAGCTTAGGGCTAGCTCACACCGGGGAGCTGTTTTTT.

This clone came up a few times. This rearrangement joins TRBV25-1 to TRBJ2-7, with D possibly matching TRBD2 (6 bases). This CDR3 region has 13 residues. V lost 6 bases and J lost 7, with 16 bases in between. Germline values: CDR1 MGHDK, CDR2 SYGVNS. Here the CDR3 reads CASSLWPGREQYF. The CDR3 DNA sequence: TGTGCCAGCAGCCTTTGGCCCGGGAGAGAGCAGTACTTC.

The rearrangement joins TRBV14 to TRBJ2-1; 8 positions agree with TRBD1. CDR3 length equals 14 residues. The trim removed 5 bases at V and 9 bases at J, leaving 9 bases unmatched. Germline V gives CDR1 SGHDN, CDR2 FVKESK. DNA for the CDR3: TGTGCCAGCAGCTCCCTCTCAGGGGGCGGTGAGCAGTTCTTC. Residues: CASSSLSGGGEQFF.

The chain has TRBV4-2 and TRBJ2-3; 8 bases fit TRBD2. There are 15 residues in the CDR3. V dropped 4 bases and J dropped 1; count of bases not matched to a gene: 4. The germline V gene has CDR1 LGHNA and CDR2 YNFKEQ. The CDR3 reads CASSPYGGGTDTQYF. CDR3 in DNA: TGTGCCAGCAGCCCTTACGGGGGGGGCACAGATACGCAGTATTTT.

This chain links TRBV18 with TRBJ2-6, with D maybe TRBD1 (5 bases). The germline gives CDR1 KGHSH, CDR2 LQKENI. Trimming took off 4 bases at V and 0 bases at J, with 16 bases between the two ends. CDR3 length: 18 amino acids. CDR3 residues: CASSLDWTKISGANVLTF. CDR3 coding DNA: TGTGCCAGCTCACTCGATTGGACAAAGATCTCTGGGGCCAACGTCCTGACTTTC.

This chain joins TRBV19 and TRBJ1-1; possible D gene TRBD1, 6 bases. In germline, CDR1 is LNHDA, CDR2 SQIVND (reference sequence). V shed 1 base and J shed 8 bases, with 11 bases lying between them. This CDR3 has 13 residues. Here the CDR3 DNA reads TGTGCCAGTAGTATAGGGGGGACATTCGAAGCTTTCTTT. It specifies CASSIGGTFEAFF.